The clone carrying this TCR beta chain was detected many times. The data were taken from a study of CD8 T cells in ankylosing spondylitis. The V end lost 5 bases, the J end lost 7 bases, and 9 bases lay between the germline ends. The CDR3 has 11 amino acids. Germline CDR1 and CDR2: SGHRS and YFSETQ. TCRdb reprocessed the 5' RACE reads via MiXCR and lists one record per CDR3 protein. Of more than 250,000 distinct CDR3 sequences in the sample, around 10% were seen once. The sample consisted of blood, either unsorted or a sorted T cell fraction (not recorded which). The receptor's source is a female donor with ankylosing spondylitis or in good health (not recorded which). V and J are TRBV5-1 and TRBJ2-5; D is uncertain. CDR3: CASRSRGTQYF. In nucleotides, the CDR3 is TGCGCCAGCAGGTCAAGAGGGACCCAGTACTTC.